This T cell receptor (beta chain) was sequenced for a study of blood T cell repertoires in COVID-19. Germline V gives CDR1 ENHRY, CDR2 SYGVKD. The CDR3 is made up of 14 amino acids. Trimming at V came to 4 bases and at J to 5 bases, leaving 3 bases not matched to a gene. Assay used: immunoSEQ multiplex PCR; TCRdb lists only in-frame clones, some missing. The repertoire includes roughly 90,000 clones, nearly 90% of them detected once, and 5% to 6.5% sits in the top ten. Sequenced: peripheral blood. This chain uses TRBV10-3 with TRBJ2-1; 9 bases map to TRBD2. The TCR comes from a woman at least 80 years old with active COVID-19. The CDR3 reads CAISVLAGNNEQFF. CDR3 DNA: TGTGCCATCAGTGTGCTAGCGGGAAACAATGAGCAGTTCTTC.